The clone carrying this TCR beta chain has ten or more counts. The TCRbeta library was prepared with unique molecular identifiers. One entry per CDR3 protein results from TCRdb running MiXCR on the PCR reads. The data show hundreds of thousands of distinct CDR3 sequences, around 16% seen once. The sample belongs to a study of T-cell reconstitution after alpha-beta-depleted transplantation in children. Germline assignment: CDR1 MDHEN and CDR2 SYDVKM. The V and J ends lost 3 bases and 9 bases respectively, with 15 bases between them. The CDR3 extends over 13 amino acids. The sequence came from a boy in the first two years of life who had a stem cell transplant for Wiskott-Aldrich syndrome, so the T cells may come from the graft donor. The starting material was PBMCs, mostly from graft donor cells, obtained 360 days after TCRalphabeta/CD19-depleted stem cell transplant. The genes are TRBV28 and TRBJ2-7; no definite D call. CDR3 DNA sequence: TGTGCCAGCAGTTTCCGTGGACGTCTTGGGCAGTACTTC. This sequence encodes CASSFRGRLGQYF.